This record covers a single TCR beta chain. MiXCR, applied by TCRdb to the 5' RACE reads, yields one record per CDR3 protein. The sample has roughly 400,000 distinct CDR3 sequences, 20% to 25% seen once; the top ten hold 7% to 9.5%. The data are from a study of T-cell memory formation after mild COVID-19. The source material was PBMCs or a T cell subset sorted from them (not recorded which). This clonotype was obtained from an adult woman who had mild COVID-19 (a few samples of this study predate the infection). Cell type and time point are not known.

The CDR3 sequence: CASSLAGPNNNEQFF. The CDR3 bases are TGTGCCAGCAGCTTAGCGGGGCCGAATAACAATGAGCAGTTCTTC. This chain joins TRBV7-9 and TRBJ2-1, with D tentatively TRBD1 (5 bases). Germline lookup yields CDR1 SEHNR and CDR2 FQNEAQ (reference sequence). Trimming took off 0 bases at V and 5 bases at J, with 11 bases between the two ends. The CDR3 has 15 amino acids.